The table lists the clone carrying this TCR beta chain with a count of one. Its antigen remains unidentified. A much larger clone lies a single base off, so this may be a read error. CDR1 is MDHEN, CDR2 SYDVKM, per germline. This CDR3 spans 14 amino acids. Template input was genomic DNA from bulk tumor (around 640 ng per sample). Several biopsies were spaced far apart within each primary tumor and obtained as surgery took place. Enrolled patients presented with newly diagnosed, previously untreated non-small cell lung cancer and underwent curative surgery. The study drew donors from newly diagnosed non-small cell lung cancer patients having surgery with curative intent. The source of the sample is a study of immune heterogeneity within non-small cell lung tumors. Study details: Histologically, a handful of tumors were squamous cell carcinomas and over eight were non-squamous carcinomas. The remaining 1 tumor was not otherwise specified.

In a multiplex PCR, 32 V and 13 J primers amplified TCR beta CDR3. TCRdb passed the multiplex PCR reads through MiXCR, listing each CDR3 protein once. The sample shows tens of thousands of distinct CDR3 sequences, around 30% of them seen only once. The study, taken as a whole, reports: Each patient's tumor sites shared recurring identical dominant CDR3 beta clonotypes, and individual sites also carried their own high-frequency clones. For local T-cell clonality, the correlation with local tumor mutational burden was moderate but significant (R about 0.35).

The sequenced material came from lung tumor tissue. The receptor comes from a man aged 40-55 years with non-small cell lung cancer. The rearrangement links TRBV28 to TRBJ1-5; 7 bases agree with TRBD1. CDR3 DNA: TGTGCCGCAGTTTCAGGGGGTAGCGATCAGCCCCAGCATTTT. This sequence encodes CAAVSGGSDQPQHF. Looking up the rest from reference TRBV28 and TRBJ1-5 gives the full variable domain: DVKVTQSSRYLVKRTGEKVFLECVQDMDHENMFWYRQDPGLGLRLIYFSYDVKMKEKGDIPEGYSVSREKKERFSLILESASTNQTSMYLCAAVSGGSDQPQHFGDGTRLSIL.